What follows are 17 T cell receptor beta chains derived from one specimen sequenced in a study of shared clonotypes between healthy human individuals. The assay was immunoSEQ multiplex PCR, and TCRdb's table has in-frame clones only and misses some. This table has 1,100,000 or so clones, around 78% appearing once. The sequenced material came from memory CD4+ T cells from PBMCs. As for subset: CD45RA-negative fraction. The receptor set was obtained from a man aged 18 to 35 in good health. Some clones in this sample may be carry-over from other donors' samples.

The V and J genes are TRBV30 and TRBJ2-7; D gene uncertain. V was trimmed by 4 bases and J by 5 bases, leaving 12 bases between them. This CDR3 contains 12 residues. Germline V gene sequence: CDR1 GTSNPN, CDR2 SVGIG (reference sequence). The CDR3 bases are TGTGCCTGGACCCCTGGAGCAGACGAGCAGTACTTC. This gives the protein CAWTPGADEQYF.

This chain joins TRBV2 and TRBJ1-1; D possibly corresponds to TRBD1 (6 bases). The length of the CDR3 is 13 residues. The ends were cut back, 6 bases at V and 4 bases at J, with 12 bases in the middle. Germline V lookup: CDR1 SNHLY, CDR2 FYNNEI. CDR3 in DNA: TGTGCCAGCAGCGCAGACAGGCTCACTGAAGCTTTCTTT. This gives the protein CASSADRLTEAFF.

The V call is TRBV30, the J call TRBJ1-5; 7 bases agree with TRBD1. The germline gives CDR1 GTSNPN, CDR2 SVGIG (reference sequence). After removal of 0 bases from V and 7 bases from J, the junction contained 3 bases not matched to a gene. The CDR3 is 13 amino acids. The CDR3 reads CAWSVKGAQPQHF. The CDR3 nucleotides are TGTGCCTGGAGTGTAAAGGGGGCACAGCCCCAGCATTTT.

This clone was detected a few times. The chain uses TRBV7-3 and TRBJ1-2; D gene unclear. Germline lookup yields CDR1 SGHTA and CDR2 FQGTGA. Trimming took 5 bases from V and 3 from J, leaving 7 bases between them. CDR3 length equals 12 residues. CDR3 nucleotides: TGTGCCAGCAGCCTCGAATACTATGGCTACACCTTC. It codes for CASSLEYYGYTF.

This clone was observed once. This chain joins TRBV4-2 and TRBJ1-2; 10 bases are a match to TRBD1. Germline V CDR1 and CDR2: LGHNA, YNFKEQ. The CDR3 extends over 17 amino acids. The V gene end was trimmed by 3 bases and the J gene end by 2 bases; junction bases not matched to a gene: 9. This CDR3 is CASSHQTGTGDNYGYTF. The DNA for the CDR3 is TGTGCCAGCAGCCATCAAACCGGGACAGGGGACAACTATGGCTACACCTTC.

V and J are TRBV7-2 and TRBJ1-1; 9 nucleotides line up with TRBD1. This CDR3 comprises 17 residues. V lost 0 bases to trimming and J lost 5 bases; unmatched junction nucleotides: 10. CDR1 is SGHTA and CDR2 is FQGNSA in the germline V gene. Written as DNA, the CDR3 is TGTGCCAGCAGCTTAGCGCGGGGGACAGGGCTTGGGACTGAAGCTTTCTTT. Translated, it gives CASSLARGTGLGTEAFF.

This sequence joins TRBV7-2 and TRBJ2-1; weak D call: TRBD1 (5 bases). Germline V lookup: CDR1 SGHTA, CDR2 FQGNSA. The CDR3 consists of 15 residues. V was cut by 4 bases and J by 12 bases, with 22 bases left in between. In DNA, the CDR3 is TGTGCCAGCAGCTGGGCAGGGCCAAGTTCGAGCACGCAGTTCTTC. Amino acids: CASSWAGPSSSTQFF.

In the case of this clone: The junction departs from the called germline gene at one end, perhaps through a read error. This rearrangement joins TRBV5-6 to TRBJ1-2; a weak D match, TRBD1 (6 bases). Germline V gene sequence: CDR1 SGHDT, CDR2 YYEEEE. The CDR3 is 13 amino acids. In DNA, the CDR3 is TGTGCCAGCAGCTTGCGCGGTAACCGACAGGTCTCTTTC. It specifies CASSLRGNRQVSF.

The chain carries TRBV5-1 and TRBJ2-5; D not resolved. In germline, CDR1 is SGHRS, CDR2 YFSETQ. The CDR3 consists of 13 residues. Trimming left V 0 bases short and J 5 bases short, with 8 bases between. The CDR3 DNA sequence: TGCGCCAGCAGCTTGGCCACGGATGAGACCCAGTACTTC. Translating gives CASSLATDETQYF.

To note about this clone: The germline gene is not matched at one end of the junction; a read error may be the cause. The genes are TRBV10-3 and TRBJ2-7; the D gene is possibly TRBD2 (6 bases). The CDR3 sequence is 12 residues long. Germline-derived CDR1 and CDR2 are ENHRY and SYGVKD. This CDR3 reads CAISPASGSAVF. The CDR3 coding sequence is TGTGCCATCAGTCCCGCCTCCGGGAGCGCCGTTTTC.

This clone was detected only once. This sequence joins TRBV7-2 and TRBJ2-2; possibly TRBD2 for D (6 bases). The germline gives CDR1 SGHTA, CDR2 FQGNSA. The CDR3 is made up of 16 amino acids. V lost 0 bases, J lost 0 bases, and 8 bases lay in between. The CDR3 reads CASSLAGGSNTGELFF. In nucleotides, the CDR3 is TGTGCCAGCAGCTTAGCGGGAGGATCGAACACCGGGGAGCTGTTTTTT.

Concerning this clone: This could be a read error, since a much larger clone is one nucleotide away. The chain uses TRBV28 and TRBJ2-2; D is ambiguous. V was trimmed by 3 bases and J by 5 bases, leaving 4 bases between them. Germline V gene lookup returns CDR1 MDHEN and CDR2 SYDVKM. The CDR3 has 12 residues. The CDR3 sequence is CASSFTTGELFF. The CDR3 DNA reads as TGTGCCAGCAGTTTCACTACCGGGGAGCTGTTTTTT.

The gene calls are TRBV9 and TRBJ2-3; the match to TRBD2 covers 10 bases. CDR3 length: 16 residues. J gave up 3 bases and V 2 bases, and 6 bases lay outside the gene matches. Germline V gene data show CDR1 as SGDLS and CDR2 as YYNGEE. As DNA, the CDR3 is TGTGCCAGCAGCGTCGGACTAGCGGTCCCGACAGATACGCAGTATTTT. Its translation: CASSVGLAVPTDTQYF.

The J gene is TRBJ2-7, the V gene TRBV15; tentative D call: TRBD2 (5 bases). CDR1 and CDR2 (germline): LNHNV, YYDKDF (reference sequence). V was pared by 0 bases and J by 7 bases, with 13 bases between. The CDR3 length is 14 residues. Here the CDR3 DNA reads TGTGCCACCAGCAGAGATCCGACGGGGTGGGAGCAGTACTTC. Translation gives CATSRDPTGWEQYF.

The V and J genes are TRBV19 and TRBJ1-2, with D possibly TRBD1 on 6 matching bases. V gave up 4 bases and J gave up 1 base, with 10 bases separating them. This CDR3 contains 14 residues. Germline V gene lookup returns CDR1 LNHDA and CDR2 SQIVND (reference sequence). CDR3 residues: CASSTPQGNYGYTF. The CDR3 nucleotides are TGTGCCAGTAGTACCCCACAGGGTAACTATGGCTACACCTTC.

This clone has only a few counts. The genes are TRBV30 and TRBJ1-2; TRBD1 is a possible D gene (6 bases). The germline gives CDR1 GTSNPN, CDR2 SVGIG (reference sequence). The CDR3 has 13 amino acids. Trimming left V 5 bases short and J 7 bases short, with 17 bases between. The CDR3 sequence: CAWAGHLSGGYTF. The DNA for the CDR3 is TGTGCCTGGGCGGGACATTTGAGTGGTGGCTACACCTTC. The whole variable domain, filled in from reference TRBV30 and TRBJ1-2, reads SQTIHQWPATLVQPVGSPLSLECTVEGTSNPNLYWYRQAAGRGLQLLFYSVGIGQISSEVPQNLSASRPQDRQFILSSKKLLLSDSGFYLCAWAGHLSGGYTFGSGTRLTVV.

The DNA of the CDR3 is TGTGCCAGCAGCTCTCCGGGACAGGGTATGAACGAGCAGTACTTC. Translating gives CASSSPGQGMNEQYF. The chain joins TRBV21-1 to TRBJ2-7; the table gives TRBD1 as D, unverified against the DNA. TRBV21-1 counts as a pseudogene. CDR3 length equals 15 residues.